One and the same sample provided the 16 T cell receptor beta chains below, sequenced in a study of blood T cell repertoires in COVID-19. The table came from immunoSEQ multiplex PCR; TCRdb's copy has only in-frame clones and leaves some out. The sample holds approximately 53,000 clones, roughly four fifths seen once. The material sequenced was peripheral blood. These receptors were taken from a woman in her sixties or seventies with acute or convalescent COVID-19.

The gene calls are TRBV6-5 and TRBJ1-2, with D possibly matching TRBD1 (6 bases). The germline V gene has CDR1 MNHEY and CDR2 SVGAGI. Trimming shortened V by 5 bases and J by 2 bases, and 9 bases separated the two germline ends. The CDR3 sequence is 13 residues long. In nucleotides, the CDR3 is TGTGCCAGCAGTCGGGACAAGAACTATGGCTACACCTTC. Protein product: CASSRDKNYGYTF.

The chain joins TRBV5-1 to TRBJ1-2; unclear D gene. In germline, CDR1 is SGHRS, CDR2 YFSETQ. The CDR3 runs to 12 residues. V lost 0 bases to trimming and J lost 6 bases, with 6 bases between them. CDR3 nucleotide sequence: TGCGCCAGCAGCTTGGACTTTGATGGCTACACCTTC. Amino acids: CASSLDFDGYTF. The full variable domain, completed using reference TRBV5-1 and TRBJ1-2, is KAGVTQTPRYLIKTRGQQVTLSCSPISGHRSVSWYQQTPGQGLQFLFEYFSETQRNKGNFPGRFSGRQFSNSRSEMNVSTLELGDSALYLCASSLDFDGYTFGSGTRLTVV.

The J gene is TRBJ2-5, the V gene TRBV19, with TRBD2 as a possible D gene (7 bases). The V and J ends lost 5 bases and 1 base respectively, with 20 bases between them. This CDR3 contains 17 residues. Germline CDR1 LNHDA, CDR2 SQIVND (reference sequence). The CDR3 is CASSGGGRGATQETQYF. DNA for the CDR3: TGTGCCAGTAGTGGAGGTGGGAGGGGGGCAACCCAAGAGACCCAGTACTTC.

The CDR3 region has the DNA TGTGCCAGCAGTTTCGGACAGGGCCTCTCCTACGAGCAGTACTTC. This sequence encodes CASSFGQGLSYEQYF. V gene TRBV6-2 or TRBV6-3 combines with J gene TRBJ2-7; 8 bases fit TRBD1. Germline assignment: CDR1 MNHEY and CDR2 SVGEGT. The CDR3 is 15 amino acids. V shed 4 bases, J shed 0 bases, and the junction held 5 bases outside the gene matches.

The V call is TRBV20-1, the J call TRBJ2-7; 9 bases fit TRBD2. The germline V gene has CDR1 DFQATT and CDR2 SNEGSKA (reference sequence). The junction had 7 bases not matched to a gene; V was cut back by 3 bases and J by 1 base. The CDR3 covers 15 residues. The CDR3 loop reads CSASIGLAGSYEQYF. For the CDR3, the DNA is TGCAGTGCTAGTATCGGCCTAGCGGGGTCCTACGAGCAGTACTTC.

This chain joins TRBV5-1 and TRBJ2-2, with 7 bases matching TRBD1. Germline CDR1 SGHRS, CDR2 YFSETQ. This CDR3 spans 14 amino acids. J gave up 2 bases and V 3 bases, and 1 base lay outside the gene matches. DNA of the CDR3: TGCGCCAGCAGCTGGGACAGCAACACCGGGGAGCTGTTTTTT. Translating gives CASSWDSNTGELFF.

The chain uses TRBV18 and TRBJ1-5; 7 bases match TRBD1. V trimming: 4 bases; J trimming: 0 bases; junction bases outside the gene matches: 6. CDR1 and CDR2 from the germline V gene are KGHSH and LQKENI. The CDR3 covers 16 residues. The CDR3 DNA follows: TGTGCCAGCTCACAAAGACAGGGCGGTAGCAATCAGCCCCAGCATTTT. Protein sequence: CASSQRQGGSNQPQHF.

This clone occurred once. This chain uses TRBV20-1 with TRBJ2-7; the D gene is possibly TRBD1 (6 bases). The germline V gene has CDR1 DFQATT and CDR2 SNEGSKA (reference sequence). Trimming cost V 3 bases and J 4 bases, with 25 bases left between them. The CDR3 extends over 17 amino acids. CDR3 nucleotide sequence: TGCAGTGCTAGTGGGCCGAGGTACACAGGGAATTTGTACGAGCAGTACTTC. Amino acid sequence: CSASGPRYTGNLYEQYF.

This clone was seen a single time. The V call is TRBV10-3, the J call TRBJ1-1, with D unclear. Trimming removed 6 bases from V and 2 bases from J, with 7 bases in between. The CDR3 totals 12 residues. CDR1 and CDR2 (germline): ENHRY, SYGVKD. This CDR3 reads CAISRGNTEAFF. CDR3 DNA sequence: TGTGCCATCAGCCGGGGAAACACTGAAGCTTTCTTT.

A remark on this clone: Germline is not matched at one junction end, which may reflect a read error. V is TRBV27 and J is TRBJ2-1; 11 bases map to TRBD2. Looked up from germline, CDR1 is MNHEY and CDR2 is SMNVEV (reference sequence). The CDR3 sequence is 13 residues long. CDR3 nucleotide sequence: TGTGCCAGCACCGCGACTAGCGGGATTCAACTGATCTTC. The encoded protein is CASTATSGIQLIF.

The chain is built from TRBV28 and TRBJ2-5, with D perhaps matching TRBD2 (6 bases). Germline lookup yields CDR1 MDHEN and CDR2 SYDVKM. The CDR3 has 13 amino acids. V was shortened by 8 bases and J by 2 bases, with 12 bases between the two germline ends. The CDR3 nucleotides are TGTGCCAGCGTCGGGACTCCGCAAGAGACCCAGTACTTC. It codes for CASVGTPQETQYF.

This clone has a single count. The genes are TRBV3-1 (or the pseudogene TRBV3-2) and TRBJ1-1, with unresolved D. V lost 1 base, J lost 5 bases, and 14 bases lay in between. The CDR3 has 15 amino acids. Looked up from germline, CDR1 is LGHDT and CDR2 is YNNKEL (reference sequence). The CDR3 is CASSQGQASVTEAFF. In DNA form, the CDR3 reads TGTGCCAGCAGCCAAGGTCAAGCTTCGGTAACTGAAGCTTTCTTT.

This clone was seen a single time. The V and J genes are TRBV2 and TRBJ2-1; D is possibly TRBD2 (6 bases). CDR3 length: 12 residues. Per germline, CDR1 SNHLY and CDR2 FYNNEI. The V end was cut by 5 bases, the J end by 11 bases, with 13 bases between. Here the CDR3 DNA reads TGTGCCAGCAGTCTGGGCGGGACCCAGCAGTTCTTC. Its protein product is CASSLGGTQQFF.

The chain has TRBV19 and TRBJ2-2; 8 bases agree with TRBD2. Germline V CDR1 and CDR2: LNHDA, SQIVND (reference sequence). The CDR3 has 16 amino acids. Trimming at V came to 3 bases and at J to 8 bases, leaving 11 bases not matched to a gene. This CDR3 reads CASSIPGGPGLGELFF. CDR3 DNA sequence: TGTGCCAGTAGTATCCCGGGAGGGCCGGGATTGGGGGAGCTGTTTTTT.

This chain uses TRBV2 with TRBJ1-1; possibly TRBD1 for D (5 bases). CDR1 and CDR2 from the germline V gene are SNHLY and FYNNEI. This CDR3 is 15 amino acids long. V was clipped by 10 bases and J by 1 base, with 19 bases between them. The CDR3 DNA reads as TGTGCCAAACAGAATAGGGGTTTAGGGAACACTGAAGCTTTCTTT. Amino acid sequence: CAKQNRGLGNTEAFF.

The chain combines TRBV12-5 with TRBJ2-7; maybe TRBD2 (6 bases). This CDR3 spans 15 amino acids. The germline V gene encodes CDR1 LGHNT and CDR2 FRNRAP. V dropped 0 bases and J dropped 3 bases, with 12 bases sitting between them. CDR3 in amino acids: CASGLVGGGHYEQYF. The DNA of the CDR3 is TGTGCTAGTGGTTTGGTAGGCGGAGGGCACTACGAGCAGTACTTC.